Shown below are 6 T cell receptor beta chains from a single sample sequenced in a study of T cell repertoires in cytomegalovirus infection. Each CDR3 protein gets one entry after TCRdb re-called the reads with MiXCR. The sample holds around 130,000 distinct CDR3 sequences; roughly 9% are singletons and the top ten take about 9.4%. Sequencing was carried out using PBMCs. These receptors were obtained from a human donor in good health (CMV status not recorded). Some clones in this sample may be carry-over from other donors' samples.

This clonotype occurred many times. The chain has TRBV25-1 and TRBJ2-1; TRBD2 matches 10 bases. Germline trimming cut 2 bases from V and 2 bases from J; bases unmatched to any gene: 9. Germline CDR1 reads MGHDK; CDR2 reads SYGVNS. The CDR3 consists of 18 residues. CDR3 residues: CASSEVGLAGEAYNEQFF. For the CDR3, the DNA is TGTGCCAGCAGTGAAGTTGGGCTAGCGGGGGAAGCCTACAATGAGCAGTTCTTC.

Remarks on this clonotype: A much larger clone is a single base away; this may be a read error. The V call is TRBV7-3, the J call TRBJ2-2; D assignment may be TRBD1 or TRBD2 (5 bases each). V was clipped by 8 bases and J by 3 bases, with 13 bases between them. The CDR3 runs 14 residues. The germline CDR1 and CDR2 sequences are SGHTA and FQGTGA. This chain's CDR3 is CASGRDAYTGELFF. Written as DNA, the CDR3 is TGTGCCAGCGGTCGGGACGCCTACACCGGGGAGCTGTTTTTT.

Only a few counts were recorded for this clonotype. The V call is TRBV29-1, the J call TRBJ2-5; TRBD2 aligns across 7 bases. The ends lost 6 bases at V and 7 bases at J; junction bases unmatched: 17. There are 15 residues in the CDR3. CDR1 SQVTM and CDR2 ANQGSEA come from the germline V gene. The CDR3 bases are TGCAGCGTACGACAAGGCACTAGCGCTTTAGGGACCCAGTACTTC. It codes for CSVRQGTSALGTQYF.

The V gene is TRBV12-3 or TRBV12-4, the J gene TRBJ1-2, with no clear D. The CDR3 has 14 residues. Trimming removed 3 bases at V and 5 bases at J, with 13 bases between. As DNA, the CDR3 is TGTGCCAGCAGTTTTAGTTCACCTGTTTATGGCTACACCTTC. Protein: CASSFSSPVYGYTF.

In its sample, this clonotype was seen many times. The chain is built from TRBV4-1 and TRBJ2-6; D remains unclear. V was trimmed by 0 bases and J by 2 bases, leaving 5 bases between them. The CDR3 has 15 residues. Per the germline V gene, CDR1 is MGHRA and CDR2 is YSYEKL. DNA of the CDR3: TGCGCCAGCAGCCAAGAAACAACTGGGGCCAACGTCCTGACTTTC. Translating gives CASSQETTGANVLTF.

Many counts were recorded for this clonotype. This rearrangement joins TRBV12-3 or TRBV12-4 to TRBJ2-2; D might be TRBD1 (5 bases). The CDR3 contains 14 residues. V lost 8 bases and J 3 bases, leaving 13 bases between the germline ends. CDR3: CASRQGSDTGELFF. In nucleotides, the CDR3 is TGTGCCAGCCGTCAGGGTTCGGACACCGGGGAGCTGTTTTTT.